One sample yielded the 21 T cell receptor beta chains listed below, sequenced in a study of blood T cell repertoires in COVID-19. Only in-frame clones appear in the TCRdb table, and some are missing; sequencing was by immunoSEQ multiplex PCR. Of almost 250,000 clones listed, roughly 91% are singletons. The specimen sequenced was PBMCs or T cells enriched from blood (not recorded which). These TCRs come from a woman in her 30s who had recovered from COVID-19.

This clone was found once. The same CDR3 can be traced to other DNA sequences in this sample. The CDR3 reads CASSPGGGYEQYF. Here the CDR3 DNA reads TGTGCCAGCTCGCCCGGTGGAGGTTACGAGCAGTACTTC. The chain employs TRBV18 and TRBJ2-7; D perhaps matches TRBD2 (5 bases). Germline CDR1 and CDR2: KGHSH and LQKENI. The CDR3 has 13 amino acids. The V and J ends lost 6 bases and 4 bases respectively, with 13 bases between them.

The chain recombines TRBV9 with TRBJ1-2, with a possible D match to TRBD1 (6 bases). Germline CDR1 reads SGDLS; CDR2 reads YYNGEE. CDR3 length: 13 residues. V was trimmed by 0 bases and J by 8 bases, leaving 11 bases between them. The CDR3 DNA follows: TGTGCCAGCAGCGTAGCCCCAGGGGAGGGCTACACCTTC. Its translation: CASSVAPGEGYTF.

The rearrangement links TRBV11-2 to TRBJ2-2, with 9 bases lining up with TRBD1. Germline assignment: CDR1 SGHAT and CDR2 FQNNGV. The CDR3 runs 15 residues. V shed 5 bases, J shed 7 bases, and the junction held 8 bases outside the gene matches. The CDR3 loop is CASSPGQGGNGELFF. CDR3 nucleotide sequence: TGTGCCAGCAGCCCGGGACAGGGAGGGAACGGGGAGCTGTTTTTT.

The rearrangement uses TRBV28 and TRBJ2-5; D perhaps matches TRBD2 (6 bases). The V gene lost 6 bases and the J gene lost 5 bases, with 22 bases spanning the gap. The CDR3 runs to 16 residues. From germline, CDR1 is MDHEN and CDR2 SYDVKM. CDR3 DNA: TGTGCCAGCAGGGGAGGTGGGTCAGCCTCTGAGGAGACCCAGTACTTC. Translating it yields CASRGGGSASEETQYF. The full variable domain, in which reference TRBV28 and TRBJ2-5 provide the parts outside the CDR3, is DVKVTQSSRYLVKRTGEKVFLECVQDMDHENMFWYRQDPGLGLRLIYFSYDVKMKEKGDIPEGYSVSREKKERFSLILESASTNQTSMYLCASRGGGSASEETQYFGPGTRLLVL.

The chain couples TRBV6-1 to TRBJ2-7; D not resolved. CDR3 length: 11 residues. Germline values: CDR1 MNHNS, CDR2 SASEGT. V dropped 2 bases and J dropped 4 bases, with 3 bases sitting between them. In DNA form, the CDR3 reads TGTGCCAGCAGTGAACCATACGAGCAGTACTTC. Protein product: CASSEPYEQYF.

This rearrangement joins TRBV18 to TRBJ2-2; 9 bases map to TRBD2. V shed 4 bases and J 5 bases; nucleotides not matched to a gene: 5. CDR1 KGHSH and CDR2 LQKENI come from the germline V gene. The CDR3 is 15 amino acids. The CDR3 is CASSLSGSRTGELFF. The CDR3 DNA follows: TGTGCCAGCTCACTTAGCGGGAGTCGGACCGGGGAGCTGTTTTTT.

The chain couples TRBV4-1 to TRBJ2-7, with D perhaps matching TRBD2 (6 bases). Germline CDR1 reads MGHRA; CDR2 reads YSYEKL. The CDR3 totals 15 residues. V was trimmed by 3 bases and J by 7 bases, leaving 19 bases between them. CDR3 nucleotides: TGCGCCAGCAGCCAGCCAGGGACTGGAGCTAGAGAGCAGTACTTC. Its translation: CASSQPGTGAREQYF.

This chain links TRBV11-2 with TRBJ1-2; 8 nucleotides agree with TRBD1. Trimming removed 5 bases from V and 4 bases from J; junction bases left unmatched: 3. Germline CDR1 SGHAT, CDR2 FQNNGV. There are 13 residues in the CDR3. In DNA form, the CDR3 reads TGTGCCAGCAGCCTCACAGGGGGCTATGGCTACACCTTC. It translates to CASSLTGGYGYTF.

This clone came up once. The chain uses TRBV7-2 and TRBJ2-2; possibly TRBD1 for D (5 bases). This CDR3 spans 15 amino acids. CDR1 is SGHTA, CDR2 FQGNSA, per germline. Trimming took 2 bases from V and 1 from J, leaving 8 bases between them. CDR3 sequence (DNA): TGTGCCAGCAGCTTATACGGACAGAACACCGGGGAGCTGTTTTTT. Translated: CASSLYGQNTGELFF.

The sample holds a few counts of this clone. The CDR3 DNA sequence: TGTGCCAGCAGCTTAGGGGGGGACTACCAAGAGACCCAGTACTTC. Translation gives CASSLGGDYQETQYF. The chain couples TRBV7-9 to TRBJ2-5; tentative D call: TRBD2 (6 bases). Germline V CDR1 and CDR2: SEHNR, FQNEAQ (reference sequence). The V and J ends lost 1 base and 0 bases respectively, with 9 bases between them. The CDR3 runs to 15 residues.

In its sample, this clone was seen a few times. V and J are TRBV10-1 and TRBJ1-5; D unclear. The CDR3 runs 15 residues. Germline CDR1 and CDR2: WNHNN and SYGVQD (reference sequence). The ends were cut back, 2 bases at V and 0 bases at J, with 8 bases in the middle. The CDR3 DNA reads as TGCGCCAGCAGTGAGAAAGAGGGTAGCAATCAGCCCCAGCATTTT. This sequence encodes CASSEKEGSNQPQHF.

Points on this clone: The sample carries other DNA sequences with the same CDR3. The rearrangement links TRBV7-9 to TRBJ2-7; no clear D. Trimming took 4 bases from V and 3 from J, leaving 7 bases between them. Germline-derived CDR1 and CDR2 are SEHNR and FQNEAQ (reference sequence). The CDR3 extends over 12 amino acids. The CDR3 region has the DNA TGTGCCAGCAGCTCCCGTATCTACGAGCAGTACTTC. Protein: CASSSRIYEQYF.

This chain connects TRBV21-1 to TRBJ2-7; the table's D call, TRBD2, was not checked against the DNA. TRBV21-1 is tagged as a pseudogene. The CDR3 sequence is 17 residues long. CDR3 in amino acids: CASSTPSSGSLSYEQYF. CDR3 sequence (DNA): TGTGCCAGCAGCACCCCGTCTAGCGGGAGCCTTTCCTACGAGCAGTACTTC.

The chain is built from TRBV18 and TRBJ2-5; no clear D gene. Germline V CDR1 and CDR2: KGHSH, LQKENI. The CDR3 is 13 residues long. V lost 2 bases and J lost 3, with 7 bases in between. The CDR3 DNA is TGTGCCAGCTCACCAAATTCCGAAGAGACCCAGTACTTC. It is translated as CASSPNSEETQYF.

Here the CDR3 DNA reads TGTGCCGGTAGGCCCCGCGGGACCGAGAACACCGGGGAGCTGTTTTTT. The encoded protein is CAGRPRGTENTGELFF. The gene calls are TRBV27 and TRBJ2-2, with D possibly matching TRBD2 (6 bases). This CDR3 comprises 16 residues. Per germline, CDR1 MNHEY and CDR2 SMNVEV (reference sequence). The V and J ends lost 11 bases and 1 base respectively, with 20 bases between them.

The chain combines TRBV14 with TRBJ1-2; TRBD1 is a possible D gene (5 bases). This CDR3 comprises 13 residues. The V end was cut by 1 base, the J end by 7 bases, with 10 bases between. CDR1 is SGHDN and CDR2 is FVKESK in the germline V gene. Here the CDR3 reads CASSQVGRAGYTF. DNA of the CDR3: TGTGCCAGCAGCCAAGTGGGCAGGGCTGGCTACACCTTC.

This clone was observed once. This rearrangement joins TRBV15 to TRBJ2-1; 8 bases map to TRBD2. Germline V gene sequence: CDR1 LNHNV, CDR2 YYDKDF (reference sequence). The CDR3 is made up of 16 amino acids. After removal of 3 bases from V and 5 bases from J, the junction contained 9 bases not matched to a gene. CDR3 DNA: TGTGCCACCAGCAGTAACTCCGGGGGGGGTAACAATGAGCAGTTCTTC. Translated: CATSSNSGGGNNEQFF.

V and J are TRBV28 and TRBJ1-1; D call uncertain. This CDR3 contains 15 residues. Trimming stripped 3 bases from V and 0 bases from J, with 11 bases between. Germline loops: CDR1 MDHEN, CDR2 SYDVKM. The CDR3 loop is CASSFRGEVNTEAFF. The CDR3 nucleotides are TGTGCCAGCAGTTTCCGGGGTGAGGTGAACACTGAAGCTTTCTTT.

This clone occurred once. The rearrangement links TRBV5-4 to TRBJ1-3; a weak D match, TRBD1 (6 bases). V lost 3 bases and J lost 3, with 10 bases in between. The CDR3 totals 14 residues. CDR1 and CDR2 from the germline V gene are SGHNT and YYREEE (reference sequence). The CDR3 sequence: CASSSTGLGNTIYF. The CDR3, as DNA: TGTGCCAGCAGCTCCACAGGGCTTGGAAACACCATATATTTT.

The J gene is TRBJ2-5, the V gene TRBV5-4; D not resolved. Trimming pared 0 bases from V and 1 base from J, leaving 10 bases between. The CDR3 contains 15 residues. Germline values: CDR1 SGHNT, CDR2 YYREEE (reference sequence). The CDR3 sequence: CASSLEAAGQETQYF. The DNA of the CDR3 is TGTGCCAGCAGCTTGGAAGCCGCAGGCCAAGAGACCCAGTACTTC.

CDR3 coding DNA: TGTGCCAGCAGTACCACGACAGGGCTGGGGCAGCCCCAGCATTTT. Amino acid sequence: CASSTTTGLGQPQHF. The rearrangement joins TRBV27 to TRBJ1-5; TRBD1 matches 7 bases. The CDR3 runs 15 residues. The germline V gene encodes CDR1 MNHEY and CDR2 SMNVEV (reference sequence). After removal of 5 bases from V and 7 bases from J, the junction contained 11 bases not matched to a gene.